The 15 T cell receptor beta chains below come from one sample, sequenced in a study of shared clonotypes between healthy human individuals. The data were produced by immunoSEQ multiplex PCR, yet TCRdb's version contains in-frame clones alone and is incomplete. This sample has a few million clones, with 90% to 96% found just once. Sequenced sample: naive CD4+ T cells sorted from blood. Subset reported: CD45RA+ positively selected. The receptor set was obtained from a man younger than 35 in good health.

This clone has only one observation. V and J are TRBV2 and TRBJ2-7, with TRBD1 matching 9 bases. From germline, CDR1 is SNHLY and CDR2 FYNNEI. The V and J ends lost 6 bases and 7 bases, in that order; junction bases with no gene match: 10. This CDR3 region has 14 residues. The CDR3 DNA reads TGTGCCAGCAGCCATCCGGGACAGGGAACGGAGCAGTACTTC. This encodes CASSHPGQGTEQYF.

This sequence joins TRBV2 and TRBJ2-3; no clear D gene. The CDR3 runs 14 residues. Germline lookup yields CDR1 SNHLY and CDR2 FYNNEI. V lost 3 bases and J 5 bases, leaving 12 bases between the germline ends. The CDR3 DNA reads TGTGCCAGCAGTGAGGTCGGCTCCGGAGATACGCAGTATTTT. Translated, it gives CASSEVGSGDTQYF.

This clone was seen only once. The chain recombines TRBV15 with TRBJ1-6, with D possibly TRBD1 on 5 matching bases. Germline CDR1 reads LNHNV; CDR2 reads YYDKDF (reference sequence). This CDR3 is 15 amino acids long. Trimming shortened V by 5 bases and J by 7 bases, and 15 bases separated the two germline ends. CDR3: CATSGSGTVNSPLHF. The CDR3 DNA reads TGTGCCACCAGCGGATCCGGGACGGTGAATTCACCCCTCCACTTT.

The CDR3 spells CASSSPRGVNYGYTF. The DNA for the CDR3 is TGTGCCAGCAGCTCGCCAAGAGGGGTGAACTATGGCTACACCTTC. The V and J genes are TRBV7-9 and TRBJ1-2, with D maybe TRBD1 (5 bases). The CDR3 spans 15 residues. Germline V gene lookup returns CDR1 SEHNR and CDR2 FQNEAQ (reference sequence). V lost 4 bases and J 2 bases, leaving 14 bases between the germline ends.

The V and J genes are TRBV30 and TRBJ1-2, with a weak D call TRBD1 (5 bases). Per the germline V gene, CDR1 is GTSNPN and CDR2 is SVGIG (reference sequence). This CDR3 has 13 residues. V lost 4 bases and J lost 8, with 17 bases in between. The CDR3 reads CAWNLVLPGGYTF. The DNA for the CDR3 is TGTGCCTGGAACCTGGTACTCCCAGGGGGCTACACCTTC. Full variable domain (remainder filled in from reference TRBV30 and TRBJ1-2): SQTIHQWPATLVQPVGSPLSLECTVEGTSNPNLYWYRQAAGRGLQLLFYSVGIGQISSEVPQNLSASRPQDRQFILSSKKLLLSDSGFYLCAWNLVLPGGYTFGSGTRLTVV.

V gene TRBV11-2 combines with J gene TRBJ2-5; D gene ambiguous. This CDR3 has 15 residues. V lost 3 bases and J lost 5, with 16 bases in between. The germline V gene has CDR1 SGHAT and CDR2 FQNNGV. CDR3 nucleotides: TGTGCCAGCAGCTTCGGTCTTAAGGGTAGGGAGACCCAGTACTTC. Residues: CASSFGLKGRETQYF.

The rearrangement uses TRBV6-5 and TRBJ2-6, with D unresolved. Trimming removed 8 bases at V and 1 base at J, with 6 bases between. Germline CDR1 and CDR2: MNHEY and SVGAGI. This CDR3 has 13 residues. CDR3 coding DNA: TGTGCCAGCCAACGTTCTGGGGCCAACGTCCTGACTTTC. This gives the protein CASQRSGANVLTF.

This rearrangement joins TRBV11-2 to TRBJ2-5; D is possibly TRBD1 (6 bases). This CDR3 is 16 amino acids long. Germline CDR1 and CDR2: SGHAT and FQNNGV. Trimming left V 5 bases short and J 1 base short, with 17 bases between. CDR3 amino acids: CASSIGTSPFQETQYF. Written as DNA, the CDR3 is TGTGCCAGCAGCATTGGGACAAGTCCGTTCCAAGAGACCCAGTACTTC. Full variable domain (missing parts from reference TRBV11-2 and TRBJ2-5): EAGVAQSPRYKIIEKRQSVAFWCNPISGHATLYWYQQILGQGPKLLIQFQNNGVVDDSQLPKDRFSAERLKGVDSTLKIQPAKLEDSAVYLCASSIGTSPFQETQYFGPGTRLLVL.

The chain joins TRBV30 to TRBJ1-2; D possibly corresponds to TRBD1 (6 bases). CDR3 size: 12 residues. Germline assignment: CDR1 GTSNPN and CDR2 SVGIG (reference sequence). The V end was cut by 0 bases, the J end by 6 bases, with 8 bases between. The CDR3 here is CAWSVGADGYTF. The DNA of the CDR3 is TGTGCCTGGAGTGTGGGGGCAGATGGCTACACCTTC.

The rearrangement links TRBV28 to TRBJ1-1; D remains ambiguous. The V end was cut by 4 bases, the J end by 4 bases, with 10 bases between. Germline-derived CDR1 and CDR2 are MDHEN and SYDVKM. The CDR3 runs 13 residues. The CDR3 region has the DNA TGTGCCAGCAGTTCGGCGGGTTTCACTGAAGCTTTCTTT. It yields the protein CASSSAGFTEAFF.

The V and J genes are TRBV9 and TRBJ1-2, with no clear D. Trimming took off 0 bases at V and 2 bases at J, with 14 bases between the two ends. This CDR3 region has 16 residues. Germline CDR1 and CDR2: SGDLS and YYNGEE. CDR3 residues: CASSVGAGFKNYGYTF. CDR3 coding DNA: TGTGCCAGCAGCGTAGGAGCCGGGTTTAAGAACTATGGCTACACCTTC.

This clone has just one count. The rearrangement joins TRBV5-1 to TRBJ1-3; 8 nucleotides line up with TRBD1. CDR3 length: 16 residues. Trimming at V came to 0 bases and at J to 3 bases, leaving 5 bases not matched to a gene. The germline CDR1 and CDR2 sequences are SGHRS and YFSETQ. CDR3 protein: CASSLALRGLGNTIYF. The DNA for the CDR3 is TGCGCCAGCAGCTTGGCCCTCAGGGGGCTTGGAAACACCATATATTTT.

This chain connects TRBV10-3 to TRBJ2-7; 9 bases are a match to TRBD2. From germline, CDR1 is ENHRY and CDR2 SYGVKD. Losses at the gene ends were 6 bases for V and 0 bases for J; bases not matched to a gene: 3. This CDR3 contains 14 residues. CDR3: CAISASGDSYEQYF. DNA of the CDR3: TGTGCCATCAGCGCTAGCGGGGACTCCTACGAGCAGTACTTC.

The chain recombines TRBV28 with TRBJ2-7, with unresolved D. The ends were cut back, 6 bases at V and 3 bases at J, with 15 bases in the middle. This CDR3 comprises 14 residues. Germline values: CDR1 MDHEN, CDR2 SYDVKM. The CDR3 region has the DNA TGTGCCAGCAGCGTAGGGCCCGTGGGCTACGAGCAGTACTTC. Protein product: CASSVGPVGYEQYF.

CDR3 protein: CASRQTGTGGGYTF. Written as DNA, the CDR3 is TGTGCCAGCAGGCAAACCGGGACAGGGGGTGGCTACACCTTC. J is TRBJ1-2 and V is TRBV7-3, with 11 bases lining up with TRBD1. This CDR3 has 14 amino acids. The J segment lost 7 bases and the V segment lost 6 bases, leaving 7 bases of the junction unmatched. In germline, CDR1 is SGHTA, CDR2 FQGTGA.